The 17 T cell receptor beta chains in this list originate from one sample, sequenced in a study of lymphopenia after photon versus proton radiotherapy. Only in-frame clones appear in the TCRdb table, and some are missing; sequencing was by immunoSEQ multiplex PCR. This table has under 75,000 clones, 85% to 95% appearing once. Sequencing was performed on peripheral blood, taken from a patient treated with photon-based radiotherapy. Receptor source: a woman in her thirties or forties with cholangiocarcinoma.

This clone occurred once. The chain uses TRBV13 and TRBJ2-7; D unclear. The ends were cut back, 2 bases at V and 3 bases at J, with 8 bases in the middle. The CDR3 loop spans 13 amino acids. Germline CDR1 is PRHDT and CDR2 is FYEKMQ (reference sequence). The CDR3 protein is CASSLLQNYEQYF. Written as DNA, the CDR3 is TGTGCCAGCAGCTTACTACAGAACTACGAGCAGTACTTC.

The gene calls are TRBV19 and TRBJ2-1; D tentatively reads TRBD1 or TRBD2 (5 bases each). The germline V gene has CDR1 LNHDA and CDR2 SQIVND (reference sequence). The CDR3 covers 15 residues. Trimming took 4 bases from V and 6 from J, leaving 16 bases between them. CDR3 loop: CASSKAWGKGNEQFF. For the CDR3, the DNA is TGTGCCAGTAGTAAGGCATGGGGGAAGGGCAATGAGCAGTTCTTC.

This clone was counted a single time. CDR3 in amino acids: CASSPDRRGNEQFF. In DNA form, the CDR3 reads TGCGCCAGCAGCCCAGACAGGCGAGGCAATGAGCAGTTCTTC. This chain connects TRBV5-1 to TRBJ2-1; a possible D gene is TRBD1 (6 bases). Germline values: CDR1 SGHRS, CDR2 YFSETQ. The CDR3 length is 14 residues. The germline V and J ends were trimmed by 4 bases and 6 bases, with 14 bases remaining between them.

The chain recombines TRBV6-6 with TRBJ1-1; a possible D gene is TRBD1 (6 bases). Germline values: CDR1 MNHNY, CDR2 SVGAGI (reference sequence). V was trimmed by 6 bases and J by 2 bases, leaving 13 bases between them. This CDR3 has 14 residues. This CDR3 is CASSQQGLNTEAFF. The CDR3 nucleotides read TGTGCCAGCAGCCAACAGGGATTAAACACTGAAGCTTTCTTT.

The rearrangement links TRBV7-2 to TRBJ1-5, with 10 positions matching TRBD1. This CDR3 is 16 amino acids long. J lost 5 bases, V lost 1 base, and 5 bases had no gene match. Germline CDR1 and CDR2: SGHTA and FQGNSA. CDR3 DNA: TGTGCCAGCAGCTTAGGGACAGGGGGGGAGGATCAGCCCCAGCATTTT. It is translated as CASSLGTGGEDQPQHF. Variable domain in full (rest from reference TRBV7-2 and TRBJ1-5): GAGVSQSPSNKVTEKGKDVELRCDPISGHTALYWYRQSLGQGLEFLIYFQGNSAPDKSGLPSDRFSAERTGGSVSTLTIQRTQQEDSAVYLCASSLGTGGEDQPQHFGDGTRLSIL.

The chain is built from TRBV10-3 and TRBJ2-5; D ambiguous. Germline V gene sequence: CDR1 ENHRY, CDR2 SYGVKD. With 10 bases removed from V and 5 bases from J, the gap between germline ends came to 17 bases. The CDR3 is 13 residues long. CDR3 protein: CATRTNTAETQYF. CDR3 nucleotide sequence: TGTGCCACCCGCACTAATACCGCCGAGACCCAGTACTTC.

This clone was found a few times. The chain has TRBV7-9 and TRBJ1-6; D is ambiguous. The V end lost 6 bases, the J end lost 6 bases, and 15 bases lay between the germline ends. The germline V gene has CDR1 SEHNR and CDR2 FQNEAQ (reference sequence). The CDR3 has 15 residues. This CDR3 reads CASSFPGGGNSPLHF. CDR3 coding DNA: TGTGCCAGCAGTTTCCCGGGAGGTGGTAATTCACCCCTCCACTTT. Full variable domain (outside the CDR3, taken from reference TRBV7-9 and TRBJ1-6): DTGVSQNPRHKITKRGQNVTFRCDPISEHNRLYWYRQTLGQGPEFLTYFQNEAQLEKSRLLSDRFSAERPKGSFSTLEIQRTEQGDSAMYLCASSFPGGGNSPLHFGNGTRLTVT.

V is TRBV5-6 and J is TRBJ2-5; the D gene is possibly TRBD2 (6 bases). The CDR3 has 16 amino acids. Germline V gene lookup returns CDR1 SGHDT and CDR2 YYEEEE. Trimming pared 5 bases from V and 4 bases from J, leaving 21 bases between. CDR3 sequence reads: CASSSNWDVGGETQYF. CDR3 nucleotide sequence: TGTGCCAGCAGTTCCAATTGGGATGTGGGGGGAGAGACCCAGTACTTC.

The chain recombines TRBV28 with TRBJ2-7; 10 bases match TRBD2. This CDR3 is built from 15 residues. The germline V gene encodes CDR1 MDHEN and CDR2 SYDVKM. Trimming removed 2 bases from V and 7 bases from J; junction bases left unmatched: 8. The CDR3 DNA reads TGTGCCAGCAGTTTAAGCACTAGCGGGGCGGGGGAGCAGTACTTC. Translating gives CASSLSTSGAGEQYF.

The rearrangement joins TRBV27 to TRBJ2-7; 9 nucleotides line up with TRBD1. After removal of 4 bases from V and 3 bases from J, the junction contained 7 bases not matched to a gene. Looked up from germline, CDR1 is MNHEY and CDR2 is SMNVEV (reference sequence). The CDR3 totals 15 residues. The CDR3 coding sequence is TGTGCCAGCAGTTCCTACCGGGACAGGGTCTACGAGCAGTACTTC. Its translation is CASSSYRDRVYEQYF.

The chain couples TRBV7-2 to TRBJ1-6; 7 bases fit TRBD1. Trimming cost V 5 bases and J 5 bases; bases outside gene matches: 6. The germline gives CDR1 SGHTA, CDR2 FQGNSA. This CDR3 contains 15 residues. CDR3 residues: CASSETGQHNSPLHF. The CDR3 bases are TGTGCCAGCAGCGAAACGGGACAGCATAATTCACCCCTCCACTTT.

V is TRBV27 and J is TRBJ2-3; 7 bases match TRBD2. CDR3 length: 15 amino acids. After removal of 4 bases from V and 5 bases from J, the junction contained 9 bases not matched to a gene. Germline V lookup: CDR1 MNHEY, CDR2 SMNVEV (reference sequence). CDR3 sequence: CASSSPSGREDTQYF. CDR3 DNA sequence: TGTGCCAGCAGTTCCCCTTCAGGGAGGGAAGATACGCAGTATTTT.

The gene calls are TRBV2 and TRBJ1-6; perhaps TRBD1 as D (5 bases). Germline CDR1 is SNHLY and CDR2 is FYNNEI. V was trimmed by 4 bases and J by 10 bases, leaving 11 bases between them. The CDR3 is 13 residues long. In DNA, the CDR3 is TGTGCCAGCAGTGGGCAGGGTAACTCACCCCTCCACTTT. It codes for CASSGQGNSPLHF.

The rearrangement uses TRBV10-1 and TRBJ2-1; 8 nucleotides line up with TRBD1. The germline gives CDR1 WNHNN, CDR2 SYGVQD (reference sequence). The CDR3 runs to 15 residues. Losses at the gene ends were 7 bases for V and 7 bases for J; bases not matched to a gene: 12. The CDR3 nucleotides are TGCGCCAGCAACTCGAACGGACAGGGCGAGAATGAGCAGTTCTTC. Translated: CASNSNGQGENEQFF.

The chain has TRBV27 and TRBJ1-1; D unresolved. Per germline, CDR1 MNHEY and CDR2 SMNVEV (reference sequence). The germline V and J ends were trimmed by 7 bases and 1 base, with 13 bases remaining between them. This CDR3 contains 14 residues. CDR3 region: CASTPDQWNTEAFF. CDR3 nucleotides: TGTGCCAGCACACCAGATCAATGGAACACTGAAGCTTTCTTT.

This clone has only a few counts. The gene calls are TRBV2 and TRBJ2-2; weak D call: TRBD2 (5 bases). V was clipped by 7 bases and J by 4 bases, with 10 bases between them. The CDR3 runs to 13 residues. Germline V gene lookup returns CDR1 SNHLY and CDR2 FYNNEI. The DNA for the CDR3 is TGTGCCAGCAAGAGGGCTGGCACCGGGGAGCTGTTTTTT. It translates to CASKRAGTGELFF.

CDR3 nucleotides: TGTGCCAGCAGCGTAGAAAGTGCTTCGAGCGAGCAGTACTTC. Encoded protein: CASSVESASSEQYF. The chain is built from TRBV9 and TRBJ2-7; D not certain. The V end lost 0 bases, the J end lost 6 bases, and 13 bases lay between the germline ends. This CDR3 contains 14 residues. The germline V gene encodes CDR1 SGDLS and CDR2 YYNGEE.